This TCR beta chain is from a study of CD8 T cells in Susac syndrome. Reverse transcription of roughly 0.45 to 1 ug RNA was performed with random hexamers. From the immunoSEQ multiplex PCR reads, TCRdb called clonotypes with MiXCR, one entry per CDR3 protein. The sample has roughly 150,000 distinct CDR3 sequences; 95% are singletons. The T cells that were sequenced for TCR beta were CD8+ and CD4+ cells from blood. Germline-derived CDR1 and CDR2 are MDHEN and SYDVKM. Trimming took off 5 bases at V and 4 bases at J, with 8 bases between the two ends. The CDR3 covers 12 residues. Sample: CD4+ T cells from PBMCs. This chain connects TRBV28 to TRBJ1-2; D is perhaps TRBD1 (5 bases). The clonotype originates from a human donor with Susac syndrome. This CDR3 reads CASSPGGYGYTF. Here the CDR3 DNA reads TGTGCCAGCAGTCCCGGGGGCTATGGCTACACCTTC.